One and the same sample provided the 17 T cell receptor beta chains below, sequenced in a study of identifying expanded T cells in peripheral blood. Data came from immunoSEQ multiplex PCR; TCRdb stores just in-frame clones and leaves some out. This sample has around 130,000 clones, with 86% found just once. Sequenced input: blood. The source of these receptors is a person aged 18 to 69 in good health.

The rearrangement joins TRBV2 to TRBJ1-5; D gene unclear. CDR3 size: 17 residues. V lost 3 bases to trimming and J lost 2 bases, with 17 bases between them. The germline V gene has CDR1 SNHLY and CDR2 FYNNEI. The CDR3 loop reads CASSDGQLGSGNQPQHF. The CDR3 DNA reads TGTGCCAGCAGTGACGGCCAACTCGGGTCGGGCAATCAGCCCCAGCATTTT.

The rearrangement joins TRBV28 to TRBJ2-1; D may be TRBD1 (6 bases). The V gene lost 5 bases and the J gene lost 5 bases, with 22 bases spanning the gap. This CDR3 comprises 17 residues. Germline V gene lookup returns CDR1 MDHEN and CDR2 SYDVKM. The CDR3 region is CASSPPPGGNGHNEQFF. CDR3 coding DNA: TGTGCCAGCAGTCCCCCCCCTGGGGGCAATGGGCACAATGAGCAGTTCTTC.

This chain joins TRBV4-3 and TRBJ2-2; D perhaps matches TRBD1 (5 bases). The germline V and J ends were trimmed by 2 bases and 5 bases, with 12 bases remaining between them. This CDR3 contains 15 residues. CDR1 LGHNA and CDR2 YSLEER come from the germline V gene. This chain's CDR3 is CASSQKGTGTGELFF. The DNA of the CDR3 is TGCGCCAGCAGCCAAAAAGGAACAGGAACCGGGGAGCTGTTTTTT.

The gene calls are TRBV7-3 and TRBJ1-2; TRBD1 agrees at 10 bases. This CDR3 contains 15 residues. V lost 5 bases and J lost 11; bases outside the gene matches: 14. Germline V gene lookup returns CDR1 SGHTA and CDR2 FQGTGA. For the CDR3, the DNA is TGTGCCAGCAGCGAGCGACAGGGGGCCCAGGCGATTTACACCTTC. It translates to CASSERQGAQAIYTF.

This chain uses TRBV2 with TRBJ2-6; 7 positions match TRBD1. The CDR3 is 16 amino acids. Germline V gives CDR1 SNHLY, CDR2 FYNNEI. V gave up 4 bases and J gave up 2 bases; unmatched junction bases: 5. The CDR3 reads CASSVKGGAGANVLTF. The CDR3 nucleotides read TGTGCCAGCAGTGTGAAAGGGGGCGCTGGGGCCAACGTCCTGACTTTC.

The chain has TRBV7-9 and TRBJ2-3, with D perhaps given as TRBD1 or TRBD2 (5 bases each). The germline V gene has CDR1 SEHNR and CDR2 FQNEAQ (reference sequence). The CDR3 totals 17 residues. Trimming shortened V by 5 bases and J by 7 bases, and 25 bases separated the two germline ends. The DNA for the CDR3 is TGTGCCAGCAGCATTGGGTCGGGACCCCCGAAAGGAAATACGCAGTATTTT. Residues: CASSIGSGPPKGNTQYF.

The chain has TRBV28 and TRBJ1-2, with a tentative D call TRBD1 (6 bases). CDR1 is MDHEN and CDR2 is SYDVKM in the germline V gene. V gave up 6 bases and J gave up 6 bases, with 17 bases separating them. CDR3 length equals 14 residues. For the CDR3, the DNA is TGTGCCAGCAGCCCCCCGGGGGGCGCCGATGGCTACACCTTC. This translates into CASSPPGGADGYTF.

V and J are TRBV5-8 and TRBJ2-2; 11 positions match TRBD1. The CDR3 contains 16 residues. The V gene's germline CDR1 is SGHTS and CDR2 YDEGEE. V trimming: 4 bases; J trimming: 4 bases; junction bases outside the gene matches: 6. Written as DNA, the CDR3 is TGTGCCAGCAGCCGATGGACAGGGGGCGCCACCGGGGAGCTGTTTTTT. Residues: CASSRWTGGATGELFF.

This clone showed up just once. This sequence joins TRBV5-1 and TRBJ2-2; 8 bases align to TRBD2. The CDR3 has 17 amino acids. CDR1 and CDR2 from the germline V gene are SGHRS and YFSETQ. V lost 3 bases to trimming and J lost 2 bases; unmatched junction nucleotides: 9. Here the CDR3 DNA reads TGCGCCAGCAGCTATCCAGCGGGAGTAACCAACACCGGGGAGCTGTTTTTT. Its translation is CASSYPAGVTNTGELFF.

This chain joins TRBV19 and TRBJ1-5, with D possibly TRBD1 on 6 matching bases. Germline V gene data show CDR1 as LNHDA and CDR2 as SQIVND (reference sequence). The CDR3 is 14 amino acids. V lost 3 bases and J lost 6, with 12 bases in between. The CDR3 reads CASSIRGAVQPQHF. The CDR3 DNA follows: TGTGCCAGTAGTATCCGGGGGGCGGTTCAGCCCCAGCATTTT. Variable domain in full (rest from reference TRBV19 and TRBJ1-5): DGGITQSPKYLFRKEGQNVTLSCEQNLNHDAMYWYRQDPGQGLRLIYYSQIVNDFQKGDIAEGYSVSREKKESFPLTVTSAQKNPTAFYLCASSIRGAVQPQHFGDGTRLSIL.

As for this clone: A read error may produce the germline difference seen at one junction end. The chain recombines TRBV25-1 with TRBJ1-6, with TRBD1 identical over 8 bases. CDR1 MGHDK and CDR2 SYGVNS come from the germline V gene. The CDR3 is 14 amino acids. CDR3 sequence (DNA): TGTGCCAGCAGGCAGACAGGGGATAAATCACCCCTCCACTTT. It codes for CASRQTGDKSPLHF.

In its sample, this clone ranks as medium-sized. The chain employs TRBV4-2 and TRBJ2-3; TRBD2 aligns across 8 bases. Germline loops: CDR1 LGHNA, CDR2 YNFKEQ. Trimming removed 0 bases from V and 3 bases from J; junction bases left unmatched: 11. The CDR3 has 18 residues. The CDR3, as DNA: TGTGCCAGCAGCCAAGAAGGTCCCCGCGGGGGGATGACAGATACGCAGTATTTT. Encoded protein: CASSQEGPRGGMTDTQYF.

Here the CDR3 reads CASKSTGTNTEAFF. The DNA for the CDR3 is TGTGCCAGTAAATCGACAGGGACGAACACTGAAGCTTTCTTT. The rearrangement links TRBV19 to TRBJ1-1; 7 positions agree with TRBD1. CDR1 is LNHDA, CDR2 SQIVND, per germline (reference sequence). The CDR3 runs 14 residues. V was clipped by 7 bases and J by 1 base; unmatched bases: 6.

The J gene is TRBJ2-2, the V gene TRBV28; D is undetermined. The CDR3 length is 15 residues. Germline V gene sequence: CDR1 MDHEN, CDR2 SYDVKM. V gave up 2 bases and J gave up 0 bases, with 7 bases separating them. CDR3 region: CASSLGGANTGELFF. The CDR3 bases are TGTGCCAGCAGTTTAGGCGGAGCGAACACCGGGGAGCTGTTTTTT.

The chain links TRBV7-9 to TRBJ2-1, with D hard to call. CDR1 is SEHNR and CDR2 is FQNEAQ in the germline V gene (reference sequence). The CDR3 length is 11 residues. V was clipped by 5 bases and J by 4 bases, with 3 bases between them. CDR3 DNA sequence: TGTGCCAGCAGCACTTACAATGAGCAGTTCTTC. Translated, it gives CASSTYNEQFF.

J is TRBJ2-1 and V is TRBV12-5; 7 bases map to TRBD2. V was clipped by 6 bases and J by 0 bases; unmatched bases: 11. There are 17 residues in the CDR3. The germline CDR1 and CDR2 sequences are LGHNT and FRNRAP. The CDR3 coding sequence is TGTGCTAGTGGACAGACATTAGCGGGCAGCTCCTACAATGAGCAGTTCTTC. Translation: CASGQTLAGSSYNEQFF.

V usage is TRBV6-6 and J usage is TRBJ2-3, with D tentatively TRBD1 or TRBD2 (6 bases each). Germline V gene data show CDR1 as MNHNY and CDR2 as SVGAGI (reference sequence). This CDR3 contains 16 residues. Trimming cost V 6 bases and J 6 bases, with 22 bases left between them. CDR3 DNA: TGTGCCAGCAGGATAAGGCAAGGGGGAGGAGCGGATACGCAGTATTTT. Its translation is CASRIRQGGGADTQYF.